Listed here are 7 T cell receptor beta chains from one sample, sequenced in a study of graft-versus-host responses after intestinal transplantation (dated by TCRdb to the early 2020s). What these receptors recognize is not known. The library was produced with the immunoSEQ multiplex PCR assay. TCRdb's version of the immuneACCESS table is confined to in-frame rearrangements and falls short of the full clone set. An unresolved V gene accounts for under half of the shortfall where checked; the remainder is of unknown origin. The sample table holds more than 85,000 clones, of which approximately 78% were seen once. The ten largest clones represent approximately 0.88% of the sample. The time point label for this specimen denotes: cells obtained before transplantation from donor or recipient. This specimen was unstimulated CD4+ T cells sorted from spleen or lymph node cells, taken before intestinal transplant. Every receptor here comes from a human donor who received an intestinal transplant.

This clone was observed a few times. The chain combines TRBV7-9 with TRBJ1-3, with D unclear. This CDR3 region has 12 residues. V was trimmed by 8 bases and J by 4 bases, leaving 9 bases between them. CDR1 is SEHNR and CDR2 is FQNEAQ in the germline V gene (reference sequence). In DNA, the CDR3 is TGTGCCAGCCACCGGGAGGGAAACACCATATATTTT. Protein: CASHREGNTIYF.

The chain is built from TRBV4-1 and TRBJ1-4; TRBD1 matches at 10 bases. V shed 2 bases and J 7 bases; nucleotides not matched to a gene: 4. Germline-derived CDR1 and CDR2 are MGHRA and YSYEKL. CDR3 length: 15 amino acids. The CDR3 loop is CASSQNGDRGEKLFF. Here the CDR3 DNA reads TGCGCCAGCAGCCAAAACGGGGACAGGGGTGAAAAACTGTTTTTT.

V usage is TRBV5-4 and J usage is TRBJ2-5; the D is unclear. Germline V gene sequence: CDR1 SGHNT, CDR2 YYREEE (reference sequence). This CDR3 comprises 13 residues. Trimming cost V 4 bases and J 4 bases, with 11 bases left between them. The CDR3 nucleotides are TGTGCCAGCAGCCCAGACACCAGAGAGACCCAGTACTTC. Translated, it gives CASSPDTRETQYF.

V is TRBV9 and J is TRBJ2-7; 9 nucleotides align to TRBD2. This CDR3 is 14 amino acids long. Germline lookup yields CDR1 SGDLS and CDR2 YYNGEE. V lost 4 bases and J lost 3; bases outside the gene matches: 5. The CDR3 DNA reads TGTGCCAGCAGCCCAGGGACTAGCAGCTACGAGCAGTACTTC. Translating gives CASSPGTSSYEQYF.

This clone was counted a single time. This sequence joins TRBV5-5 and TRBJ1-6; D ambiguous. The germline V and J ends were trimmed by 0 bases and 7 bases, with 11 bases remaining between them. CDR1 and CDR2 (germline): SGHKS, YYEKEE (reference sequence). The CDR3 spans 15 residues. The CDR3 loop is CASSLVTDLNSPLHF. In nucleotides, the CDR3 is TGTGCCAGCAGCTTGGTCACAGACCTAAATTCACCCCTCCACTTT.

The chain carries TRBV7-8 and TRBJ1-5, with TRBD1 matching over 7 bases. The ends lost 4 bases at V and 4 bases at J; junction bases unmatched: 7. The CDR3 has 15 residues. Germline V gene data show CDR1 as SGHVS and CDR2 as FQNEAQ. In DNA, the CDR3 is TGTGCCAGCAGCTCTCTGACAGGGTCGAATCAGCCCCAGCATTTT. As protein: CASSSLTGSNQPQHF. Filled out from reference TRBV7-8 and TRBJ1-5, the complete variable domain reads GAGVSQSPRYKVAKRGQDVALRCDPISGHVSLFWYQQALGQGPEFLTYFQNEAQLDKSGLPSDRFFAERPEGSVSTLKIQRTQQEDSAVYLCASSSLTGSNQPQHFGDGTRLSIL.

This chain joins TRBV2 and TRBJ2-5; maybe TRBD1 (5 bases). V lost 4 bases to trimming and J lost 4 bases, with 13 bases between them. CDR1 SNHLY and CDR2 FYNNEI come from the germline V gene. This CDR3 spans 14 amino acids. The CDR3 region is CASSGQSYGETQYF. CDR3 bases: TGTGCCAGCAGTGGACAGAGTTACGGAGAGACCCAGTACTTC.